This T cell receptor beta chain derives from a study of chemoradiotherapy in HPV16-positive cancers. Measured with immunoSEQ multiplex PCR; TCRdb has only the in-frame clones, and not every one. The data show 12,000 to 15,000 clones, just under 70% seen once. This CDR3 region has 13 residues. Germline lookup yields CDR1 MGHRA and CDR2 YSYEKL. V trimming: 0 bases; J trimming: 9 bases; junction bases outside the gene matches: 4. The receptor was isolated from a human donor with HPV-associated anogenital cancer. The V call is TRBV4-1, the J call TRBJ1-1; 7 bases map to TRBD1. The sample was collected from a patient who underwent chemoradiotherapy. Here the CDR3 DNA reads TGCGCCAGCAGCCAAGAGGGAGGGGGCAAAGCTTTCTTT. Translating it yields CASSQEGGGKAFF.